Shown below are 17 T cell receptor beta chains from a single sample sequenced in a study of shared clonotypes between healthy human individuals. Libraries were prepared by immunoSEQ multiplex PCR; TCRdb keeps only in-frame clonotypes and omits some of them. The repertoire holds around 1.6 million clones, 95% to 99% seen once, with about 0.45% in the top ten. Material for sequencing was naive CD4+ T cells sorted from blood. Subset described: CD45RA+ positively selected. The receptor source for this set is a young man in good health.

This chain uses TRBV25-1 with TRBJ2-5; D possibly corresponds to TRBD2 (5 bases). The germline CDR1 and CDR2 sequences are MGHDK and SYGVNS. The CDR3 runs to 14 residues. Trimming pared 1 base from V and 5 bases from J, leaving 11 bases between. The CDR3 DNA reads as TGTGCCAGCAGTGAATTCTCGCGAGGGGAGACCCAGTACTTC. Amino acid sequence: CASSEFSRGETQYF.

The V gene is TRBV15, the J gene TRBJ2-7; 10 bases align to TRBD1. This CDR3 has 15 amino acids. Germline CDR1 LNHNV, CDR2 YYDKDF (reference sequence). Trimming removed 3 bases from V and 3 bases from J; junction bases left unmatched: 5. CDR3 in amino acids: CATSRARDRGYEQYF. CDR3 DNA sequence: TGTGCCACCAGCAGGGCCCGGGACAGGGGCTACGAGCAGTACTTC.

Note on this clone: The same CDR3 can be traced to other DNA sequences in this sample. The rearrangement uses TRBV9 and TRBJ2-2; unclear D gene. Germline V lookup: CDR1 SGDLS, CDR2 YYNGEE. V was trimmed by 0 bases and J by 2 bases, leaving 8 bases between them. This CDR3 is built from 15 residues. The CDR3 reads CASSVVSGNTGELFF. CDR3 DNA sequence: TGTGCCAGCAGCGTAGTATCAGGAAACACCGGGGAGCTGTTTTTT. The full variable domain, completed using reference TRBV9 and TRBJ2-2, is DSGVTQTPKHLITATGQRVTLRCSPRSGDLSVYWYQQSLDQGLQFLIQYYNGEERAKGNILERFSAQQFPDLHSELNLSSLELGDSALYFCASSVVSGNTGELFFGEGSRLTVL.

The chain uses TRBV5-1 and TRBJ2-1, with TRBD2 matching over 11 bases. Losses at the gene ends were 4 bases for V and 4 bases for J; bases not matched to a gene: 7. This CDR3 spans 16 amino acids. Germline V gene lookup returns CDR1 SGHRS and CDR2 YFSETQ. As DNA, the CDR3 is TGCGCCAGCAGCGGAACTAGCGGGAGTGCTTACAATGAGCAGTTCTTC. Translating gives CASSGTSGSAYNEQFF.

This chain joins TRBV28 and TRBJ2-1; maybe TRBD2 (5 bases). The CDR3 totals 16 residues. Between the trimmed V and J ends, which lost 6 bases and 2 bases, there was a span of 17 bases. Germline CDR1 MDHEN, CDR2 SYDVKM. CDR3 sequence (DNA): TGTGCCAGCAGCTGGACTTTAGGCGAGACCTACAATGAGCAGTTCTTC. Protein sequence: CASSWTLGETYNEQFF. The full variable domain, with the rest looked up from reference TRBV28 and TRBJ2-1, is DVKVTQSSRYLVKRTGEKVFLECVQDMDHENMFWYRQDPGLGLRLIYFSYDVKMKEKGDIPEGYSVSREKKERFSLILESASTNQTSMYLCASSWTLGETYNEQFFGPGTRLTVL.

This chain joins TRBV9 and TRBJ1-1; 9 positions agree with TRBD1. The germline CDR1 and CDR2 sequences are SGDLS and YYNGEE. V shed 3 bases, J shed 6 bases, and the junction held 3 bases outside the gene matches. The CDR3 sequence is 13 residues long. The CDR3 reads CASSDRQGAEAFF. In DNA, the CDR3 is TGTGCCAGCAGCGACCGACAGGGGGCTGAAGCTTTCTTT.

This clone was picked up one time. The chain has TRBV5-4 and TRBJ2-1; 11 nucleotides align to TRBD1. The germline V gene encodes CDR1 SGHNT and CDR2 YYREEE (reference sequence). This CDR3 spans 16 amino acids. J was trimmed by 6 bases and V by 4 bases; bases with no gene match: 9. The DNA for the CDR3 is TGTGCCAGCAGCGCAACTCGGGACAGGGGGTTCAATGAGCAGTTCTTC. Translated, it gives CASSATRDRGFNEQFF.

This clone was seen only once. V usage is TRBV7-9 and J usage is TRBJ2-3, with a possible D match to TRBD1 (5 bases). Deletions cut 1 base from V and 3 bases from J, with 11 bases between. CDR3 length: 15 amino acids. CDR1 and CDR2 (germline): SEHNR, FQNEAQ (reference sequence). CDR3 region: CASSLGTPGTDTQYF. The DNA of the CDR3 is TGTGCCAGCAGCTTAGGCACACCAGGGACAGATACGCAGTATTTT.

This rearrangement joins TRBV28 to TRBJ2-7; D gene uncertain. This CDR3 spans 12 amino acids. CDR1 and CDR2 from the germline V gene are MDHEN and SYDVKM. The V end was cut by 7 bases, the J end by 2 bases, with 9 bases between. The CDR3 here is CASNVQPYEQYF. The CDR3, as DNA: TGTGCCAGCAATGTCCAACCCTACGAGCAGTACTTC.

The rearrangement links TRBV18 to TRBJ2-7, with D hard to call. Germline CDR1 and CDR2: KGHSH and LQKENI. The V end lost 6 bases, the J end lost 4 bases, and 13 bases lay between the germline ends. The CDR3 loop spans 13 amino acids. The CDR3 reads CASSLKDMYEQYF. The CDR3, as DNA: TGTGCCAGCTCCCTAAAAGATATGTACGAGCAGTACTTC.

This chain connects TRBV5-1 to TRBJ2-2, with D perhaps matching TRBD2 (5 bases). The V end lost 2 bases, the J end lost 6 bases, and 11 bases lay between the germline ends. Germline lookup yields CDR1 SGHRS and CDR2 YFSETQ. The CDR3 sequence is 14 residues long. CDR3: CASSFEGVAGELFF. In nucleotides, the CDR3 is TGCGCCAGCAGCTTCGAGGGAGTCGCCGGGGAGCTGTTTTTT.

The V gene is TRBV7-9, the J gene TRBJ2-7; 8 bases line up with TRBD1. Germline CDR1 SEHNR, CDR2 FQNEAQ (reference sequence). The junction had 4 bases not matched to a gene; V was cut back by 1 base and J by 2 bases. The CDR3 has 15 residues. CDR3 residues: CASSLGGTGPYEQYF. CDR3 coding DNA: TGTGCCAGCAGCTTAGGAGGGACAGGACCCTACGAGCAGTACTTC.

This clone appeared a single time. The rearrangement uses TRBV27 and TRBJ2-5; 11 nucleotides match TRBD2. Germline CDR1 MNHEY, CDR2 SMNVEV (reference sequence). The CDR3 extends over 14 amino acids. Trimming took 6 bases from V and 3 from J; bases not matched to a gene: 3. Written as DNA, the CDR3 is TGTGCCAGCAGGACTAGCGGGGTTAAAGAGACCCAGTACTTC. It encodes CASRTSGVKETQYF.

The chain uses TRBV29-1 and TRBJ2-7; D may correspond to TRBD1 or TRBD2 (6 bases each). Per germline, CDR1 SQVTM and CDR2 ANQGSEA. The CDR3 is 12 residues long. Trimming removed 4 bases from V and 3 bases from J, with 10 bases in between. CDR3 in DNA: TGCAGCGTTGGACTAGGGGGCTACGAGCAGTACTTC. It encodes CSVGLGGYEQYF.

The V and J genes are TRBV18 and TRBJ2-2, with 10 nucleotides matching TRBD1. CDR1 is KGHSH, CDR2 LQKENI, per germline. V lost 5 bases and J lost 3; bases outside the gene matches: 3. The CDR3 consists of 15 residues. The CDR3 sequence is CASSAGTGDTGELFF. Here the CDR3 DNA reads TGTGCCAGCTCAGCCGGGACAGGGGACACCGGGGAGCTGTTTTTT.

V and J are TRBV18 and TRBJ1-1; D is possibly TRBD1 (6 bases). The CDR3 loop spans 15 amino acids. Germline values: CDR1 KGHSH, CDR2 LQKENI. Trimming cost V 1 base and J 3 bases, with 12 bases left between them. This chain's CDR3 is CASSPLLGGDTEAFF. DNA for the CDR3: TGTGCCAGCTCACCACTTTTAGGGGGGGACACTGAAGCTTTCTTT.

V gene TRBV19 combines with J gene TRBJ2-3; D uncertain. The CDR3 loop spans 12 amino acids. Germline CDR1 reads LNHDA; CDR2 reads SQIVND (reference sequence). The V end lost 7 bases, the J end lost 3 bases, and 8 bases lay between the germline ends. DNA of the CDR3: TGTGCCAGTATTGGGGATACAGATACGCAGTATTTT. As protein: CASIGDTDTQYF.